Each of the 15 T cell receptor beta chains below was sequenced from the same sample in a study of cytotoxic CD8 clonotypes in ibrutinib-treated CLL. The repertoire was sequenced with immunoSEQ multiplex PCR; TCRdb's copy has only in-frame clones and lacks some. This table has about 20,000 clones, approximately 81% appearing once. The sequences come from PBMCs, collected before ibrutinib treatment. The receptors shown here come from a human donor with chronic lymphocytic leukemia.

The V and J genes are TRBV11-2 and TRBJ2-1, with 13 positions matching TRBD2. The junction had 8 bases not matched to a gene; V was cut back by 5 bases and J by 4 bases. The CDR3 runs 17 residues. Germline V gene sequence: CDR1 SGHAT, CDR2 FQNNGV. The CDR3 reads CASSRGLAGVGYNEQFF. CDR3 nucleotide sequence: TGTGCCAGCAGCCGAGGACTAGCGGGAGTGGGATACAATGAGCAGTTCTTC.

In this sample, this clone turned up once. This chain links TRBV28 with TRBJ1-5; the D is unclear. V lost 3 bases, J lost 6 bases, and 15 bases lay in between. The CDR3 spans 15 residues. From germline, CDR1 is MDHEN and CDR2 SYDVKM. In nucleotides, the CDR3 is TGTGCCAGCAGTTTGGGAACTACACCCAGTCAGCCCCAGCATTTT. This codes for CASSLGTTPSQPQHF.

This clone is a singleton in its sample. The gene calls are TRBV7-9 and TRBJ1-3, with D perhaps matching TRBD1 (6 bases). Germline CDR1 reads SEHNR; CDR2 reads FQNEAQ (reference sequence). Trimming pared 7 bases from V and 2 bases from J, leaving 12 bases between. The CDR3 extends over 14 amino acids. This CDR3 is CASIPQGTGNTIYF. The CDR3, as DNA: TGTGCCAGCATCCCACAGGGTACTGGAAACACCATATATTTT.

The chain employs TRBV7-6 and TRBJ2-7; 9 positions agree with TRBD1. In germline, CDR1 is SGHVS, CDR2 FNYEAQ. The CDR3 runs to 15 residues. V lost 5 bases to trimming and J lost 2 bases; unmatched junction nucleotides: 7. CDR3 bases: TGTGCCAGCAGCGCCGGGACAGGGCTAACCTACGAGCAGTACTTC. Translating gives CASSAGTGLTYEQYF.

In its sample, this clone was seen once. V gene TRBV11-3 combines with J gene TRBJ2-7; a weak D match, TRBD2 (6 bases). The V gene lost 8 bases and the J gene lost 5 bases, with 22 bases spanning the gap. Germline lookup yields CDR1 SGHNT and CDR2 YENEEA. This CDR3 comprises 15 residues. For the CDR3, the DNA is TGTGCCAGCTGGACCTGGGACTGGAGTCTGCACGAGCAGTACTTC. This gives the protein CASWTWDWSLHEQYF.

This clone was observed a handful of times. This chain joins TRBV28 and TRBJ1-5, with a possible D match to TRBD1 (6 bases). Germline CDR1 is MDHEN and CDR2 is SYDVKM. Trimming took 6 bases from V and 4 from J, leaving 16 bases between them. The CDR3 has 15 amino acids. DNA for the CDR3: TGTGCCAGCAGGGCGGCAGGGGTTGTAAATCAGCCCCAGCATTTT. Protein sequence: CASRAAGVVNQPQHF.

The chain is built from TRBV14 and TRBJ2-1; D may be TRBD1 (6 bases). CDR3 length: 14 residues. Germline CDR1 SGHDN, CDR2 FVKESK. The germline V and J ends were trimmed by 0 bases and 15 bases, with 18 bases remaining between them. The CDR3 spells CASSQDIGGRARFF. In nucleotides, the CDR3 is TGTGCCAGCAGCCAAGATATTGGGGGCAGGGCACGGTTCTTC.

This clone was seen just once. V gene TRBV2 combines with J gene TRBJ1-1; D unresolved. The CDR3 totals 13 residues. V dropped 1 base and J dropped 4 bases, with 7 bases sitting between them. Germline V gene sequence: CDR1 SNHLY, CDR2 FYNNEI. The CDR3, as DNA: TGTGCCAGCAGTGAAGAAATGGGCACTGAAGCTTTCTTT. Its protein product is CASSEEMGTEAFF.

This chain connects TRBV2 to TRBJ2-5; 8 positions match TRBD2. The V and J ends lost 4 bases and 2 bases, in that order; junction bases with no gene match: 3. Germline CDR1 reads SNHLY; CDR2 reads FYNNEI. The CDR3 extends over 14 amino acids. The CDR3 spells CASSVGGGQETQYF. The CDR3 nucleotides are TGTGCCAGCAGTGTGGGCGGGGGGCAAGAGACCCAGTACTTC.

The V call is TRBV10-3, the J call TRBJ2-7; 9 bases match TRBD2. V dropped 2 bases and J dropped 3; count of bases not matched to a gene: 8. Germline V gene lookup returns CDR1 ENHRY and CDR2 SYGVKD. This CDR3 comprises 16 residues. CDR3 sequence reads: CAISEPQTSGRYEQYF. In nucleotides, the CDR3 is TGTGCCATCAGTGAGCCACAGACTAGCGGCCGCTACGAGCAGTACTTC.

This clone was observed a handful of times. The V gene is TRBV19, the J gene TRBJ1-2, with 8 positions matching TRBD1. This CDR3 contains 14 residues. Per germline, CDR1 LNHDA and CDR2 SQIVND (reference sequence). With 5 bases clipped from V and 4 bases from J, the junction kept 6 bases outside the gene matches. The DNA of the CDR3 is TGTGCCAGTAGTCGGACAGGGCGAGGCTATGGCTACACCTTC. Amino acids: CASSRTGRGYGYTF.

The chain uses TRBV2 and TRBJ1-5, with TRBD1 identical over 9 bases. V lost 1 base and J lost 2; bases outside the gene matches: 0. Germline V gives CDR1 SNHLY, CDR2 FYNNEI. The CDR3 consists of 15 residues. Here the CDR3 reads CASSEGTGGNQPQHF. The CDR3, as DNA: TGTGCCAGCAGTGAAGGGACAGGGGGCAATCAGCCCCAGCATTTT.

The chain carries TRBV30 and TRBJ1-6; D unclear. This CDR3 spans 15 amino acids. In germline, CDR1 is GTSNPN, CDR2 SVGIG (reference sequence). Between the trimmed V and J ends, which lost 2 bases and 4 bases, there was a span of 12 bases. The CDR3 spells CAWSTSGQYNSPLHF. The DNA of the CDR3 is TGTGCCTGGAGTACCTCTGGGCAGTATAATTCACCCCTCCACTTT.

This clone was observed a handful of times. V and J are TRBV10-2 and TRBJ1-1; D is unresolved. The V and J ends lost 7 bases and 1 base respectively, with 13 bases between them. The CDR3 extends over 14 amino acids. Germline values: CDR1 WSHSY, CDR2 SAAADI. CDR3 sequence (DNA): TGCGCCAGCACCCCAGGTCGGGGGAACACTGAAGCTTTCTTT. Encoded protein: CASTPGRGNTEAFF.

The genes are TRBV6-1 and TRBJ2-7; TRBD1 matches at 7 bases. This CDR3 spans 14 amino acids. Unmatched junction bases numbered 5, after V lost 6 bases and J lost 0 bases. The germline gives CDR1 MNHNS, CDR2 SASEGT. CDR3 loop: CASRSGQTSYEQYF. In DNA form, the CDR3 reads TGTGCCAGCAGATCGGGACAGACCTCCTACGAGCAGTACTTC.